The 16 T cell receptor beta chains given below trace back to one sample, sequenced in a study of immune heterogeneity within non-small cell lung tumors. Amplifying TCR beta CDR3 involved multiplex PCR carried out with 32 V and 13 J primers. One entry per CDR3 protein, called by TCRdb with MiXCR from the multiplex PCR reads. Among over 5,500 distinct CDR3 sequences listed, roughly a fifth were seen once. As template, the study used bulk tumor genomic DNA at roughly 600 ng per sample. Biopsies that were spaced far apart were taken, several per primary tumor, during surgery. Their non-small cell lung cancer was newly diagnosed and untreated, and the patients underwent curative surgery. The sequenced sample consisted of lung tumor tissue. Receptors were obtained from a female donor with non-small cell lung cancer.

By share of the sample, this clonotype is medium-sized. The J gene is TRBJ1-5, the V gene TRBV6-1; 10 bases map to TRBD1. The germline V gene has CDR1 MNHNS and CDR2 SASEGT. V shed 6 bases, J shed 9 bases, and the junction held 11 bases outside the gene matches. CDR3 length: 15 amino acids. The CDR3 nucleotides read TGTGCCAGCAGGGGGACAGGGGCTTTTAGCGGGCCCCAGCATTTT. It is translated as CASRGTGAFSGPQHF.

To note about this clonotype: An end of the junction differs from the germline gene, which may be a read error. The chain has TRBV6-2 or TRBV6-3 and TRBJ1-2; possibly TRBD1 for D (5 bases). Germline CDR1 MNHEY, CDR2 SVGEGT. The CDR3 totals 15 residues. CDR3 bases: TGTGCCAGCAGTTACTCGGGGGACTGGATCTATGGCCACACCTTC. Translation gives CASSYSGDWIYGHTF.

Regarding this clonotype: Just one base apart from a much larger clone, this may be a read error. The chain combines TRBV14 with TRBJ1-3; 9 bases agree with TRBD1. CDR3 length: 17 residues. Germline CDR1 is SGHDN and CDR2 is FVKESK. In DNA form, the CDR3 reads TGTGCCAGCAGCCAAAGGTCGGGACAGGGCTCTAGAAACACCATATATTTT. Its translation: CASSQRSGQGSRNTIYF. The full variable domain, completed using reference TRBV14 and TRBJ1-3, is EAGVTQFPSHSVIEKGQTVTLRCDPISGHDNLYWYRRVMGKEIKFLLHFVKESKQDESGMPNNRFLAERTGGTYSTLKVQPAELEDSGVYFCASSQRSGQGSRNTIYFGEGSWLTVV.

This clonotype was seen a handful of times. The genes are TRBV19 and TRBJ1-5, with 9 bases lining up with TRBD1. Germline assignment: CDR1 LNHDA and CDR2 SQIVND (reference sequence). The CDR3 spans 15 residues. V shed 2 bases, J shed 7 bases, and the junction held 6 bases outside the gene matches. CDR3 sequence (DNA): TGTGCCAGTAGTATACCGGGACAGGGAACGCAGCCCCAGCATTTT. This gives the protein CASSIPGQGTQPQHF.

In nucleotides, the CDR3 is TGTGCCAGCAGCCTAGCCGGGACAGGGGATAAAAATGAGCAGTTCTTC. Translated, it gives CASSLAGTGDKNEQFF. This sequence joins TRBV3-1 and TRBJ2-1; 10 bases fit TRBD1. The CDR3 length is 16 residues. The junction had 10 bases not matched to a gene; V was cut back by 4 bases and J by 7 bases. Germline CDR1 LGHDT, CDR2 YNNKEL (reference sequence).

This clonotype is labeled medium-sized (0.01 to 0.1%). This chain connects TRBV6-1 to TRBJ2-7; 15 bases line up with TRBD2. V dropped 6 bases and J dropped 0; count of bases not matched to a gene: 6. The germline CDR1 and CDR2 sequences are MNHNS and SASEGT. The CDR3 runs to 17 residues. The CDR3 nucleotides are TGTGCCAGCAGCGGACTAGCGGGAGGGGCTTTCTCCTACGAGCAGTACTTC. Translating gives CASSGLAGGAFSYEQYF.

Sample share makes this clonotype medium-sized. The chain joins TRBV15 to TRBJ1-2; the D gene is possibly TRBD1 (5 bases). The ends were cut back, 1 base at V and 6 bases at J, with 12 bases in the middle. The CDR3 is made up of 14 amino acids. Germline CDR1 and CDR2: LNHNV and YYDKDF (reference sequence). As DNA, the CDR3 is TGTGCCACCAGCAGAGCGTCAGGGTTCGATGGCTACACCTTC. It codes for CATSRASGFDGYTF.

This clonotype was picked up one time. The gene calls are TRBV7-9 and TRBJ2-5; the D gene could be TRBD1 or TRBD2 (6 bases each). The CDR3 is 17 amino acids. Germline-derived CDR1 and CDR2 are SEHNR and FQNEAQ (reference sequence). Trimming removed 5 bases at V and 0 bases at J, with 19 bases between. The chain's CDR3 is CASSVEGVAAYQETQYF. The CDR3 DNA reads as TGTGCCAGCAGCGTCGAGGGGGTAGCGGCGTACCAAGAGACCCAGTACTTC.

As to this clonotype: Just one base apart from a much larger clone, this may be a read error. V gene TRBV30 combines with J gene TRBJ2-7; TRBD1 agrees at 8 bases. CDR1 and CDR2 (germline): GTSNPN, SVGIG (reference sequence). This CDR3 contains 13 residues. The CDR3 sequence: CASRDRGFYEQDF. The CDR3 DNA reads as TGTGCCTCACGTGACAGGGGATTCTACGAGCAGGACTTC. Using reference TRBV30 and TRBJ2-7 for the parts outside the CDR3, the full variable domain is SQTIHQWPATLVQPVGSPLSLECTVEGTSNPNLYWYRQAAGRGLQLLFYSVGIGQISSEVPQNLSASRPQDRQFILSSKKLLLSDSGFYLCASRDRGFYEQDFGPGTRLTVT.

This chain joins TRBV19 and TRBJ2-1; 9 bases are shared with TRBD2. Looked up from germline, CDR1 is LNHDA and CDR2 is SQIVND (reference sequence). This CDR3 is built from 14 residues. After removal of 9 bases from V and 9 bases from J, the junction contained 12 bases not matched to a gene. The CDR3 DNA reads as TGTGCCAGCCAGGGAGCGGGAGGAGGTAGTGAGCAGTTCTTC. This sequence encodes CASQGAGGGSEQFF.

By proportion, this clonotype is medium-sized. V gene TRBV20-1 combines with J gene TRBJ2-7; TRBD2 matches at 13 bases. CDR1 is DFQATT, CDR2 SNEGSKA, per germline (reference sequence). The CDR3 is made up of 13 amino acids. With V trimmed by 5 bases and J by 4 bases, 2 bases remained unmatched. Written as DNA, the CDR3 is TGCAGTGCTCGGACTAGCGGGAGTTACGAGCAGTACTTC. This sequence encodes CSARTSGSYEQYF.

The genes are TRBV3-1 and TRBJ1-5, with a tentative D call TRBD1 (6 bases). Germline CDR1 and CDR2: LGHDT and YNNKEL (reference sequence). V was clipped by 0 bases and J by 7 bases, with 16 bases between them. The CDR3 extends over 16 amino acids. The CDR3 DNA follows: TGTGCCAGCAGCCAAGAGGGGGCGCGGGGTGGACAGCCCCAGCATTTT. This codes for CASSQEGARGGQPQHF.

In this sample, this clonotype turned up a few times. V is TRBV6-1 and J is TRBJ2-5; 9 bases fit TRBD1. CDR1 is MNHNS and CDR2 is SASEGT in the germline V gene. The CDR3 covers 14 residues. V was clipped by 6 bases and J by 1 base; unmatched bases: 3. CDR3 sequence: CASRKDRGQETQYF. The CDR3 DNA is TGTGCCAGCAGGAAGGACAGGGGCCAAGAGACCCAGTACTTC.

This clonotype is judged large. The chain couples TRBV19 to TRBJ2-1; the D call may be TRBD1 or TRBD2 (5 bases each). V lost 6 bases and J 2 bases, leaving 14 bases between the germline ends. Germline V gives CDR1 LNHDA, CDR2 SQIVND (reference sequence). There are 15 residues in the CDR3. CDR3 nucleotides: TGTGCCAGTAGGCCCGGGGCGGACCCCTACAATGAGCAGTTCTTC. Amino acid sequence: CASRPGADPYNEQFF.

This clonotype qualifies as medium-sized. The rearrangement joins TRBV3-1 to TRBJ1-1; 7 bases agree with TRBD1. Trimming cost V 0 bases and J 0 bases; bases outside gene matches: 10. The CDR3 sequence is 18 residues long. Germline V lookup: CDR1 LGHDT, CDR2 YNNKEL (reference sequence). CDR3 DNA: TGTGCCAGCAGCCAAGACAGGGGGGGGCGTGGGATGAACACTGAAGCTTTCTTT. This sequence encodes CASSQDRGGRGMNTEAFF.

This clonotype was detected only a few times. The CDR3 protein is CASSETRGTQYF. CDR3 coding DNA: TGTGCCAGCAGTGAAACTCGGGGTACGCAGTATTTT. This chain links TRBV6-1 with TRBJ2-3; weak D call: TRBD2 (5 bases). The V end was cut by 2 bases, the J end by 8 bases, with 8 bases between. Germline CDR1 reads MNHNS; CDR2 reads SASEGT. CDR3 size: 12 residues.